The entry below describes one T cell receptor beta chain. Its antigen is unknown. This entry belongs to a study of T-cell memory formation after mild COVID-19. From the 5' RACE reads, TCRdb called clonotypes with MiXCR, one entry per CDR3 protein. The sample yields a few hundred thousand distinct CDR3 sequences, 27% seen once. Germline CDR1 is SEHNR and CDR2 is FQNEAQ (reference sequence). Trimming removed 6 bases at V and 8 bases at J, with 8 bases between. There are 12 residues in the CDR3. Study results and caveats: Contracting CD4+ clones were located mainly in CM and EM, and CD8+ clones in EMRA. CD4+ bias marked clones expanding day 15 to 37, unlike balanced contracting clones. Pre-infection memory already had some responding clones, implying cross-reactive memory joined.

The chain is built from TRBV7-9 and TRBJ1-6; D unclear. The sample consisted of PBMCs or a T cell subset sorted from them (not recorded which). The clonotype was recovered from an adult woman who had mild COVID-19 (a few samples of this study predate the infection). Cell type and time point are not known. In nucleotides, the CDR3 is TGTGCCAGCAGTCCTAAGGATTCACCCCTCCACTTT. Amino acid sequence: CASSPKDSPLHF.